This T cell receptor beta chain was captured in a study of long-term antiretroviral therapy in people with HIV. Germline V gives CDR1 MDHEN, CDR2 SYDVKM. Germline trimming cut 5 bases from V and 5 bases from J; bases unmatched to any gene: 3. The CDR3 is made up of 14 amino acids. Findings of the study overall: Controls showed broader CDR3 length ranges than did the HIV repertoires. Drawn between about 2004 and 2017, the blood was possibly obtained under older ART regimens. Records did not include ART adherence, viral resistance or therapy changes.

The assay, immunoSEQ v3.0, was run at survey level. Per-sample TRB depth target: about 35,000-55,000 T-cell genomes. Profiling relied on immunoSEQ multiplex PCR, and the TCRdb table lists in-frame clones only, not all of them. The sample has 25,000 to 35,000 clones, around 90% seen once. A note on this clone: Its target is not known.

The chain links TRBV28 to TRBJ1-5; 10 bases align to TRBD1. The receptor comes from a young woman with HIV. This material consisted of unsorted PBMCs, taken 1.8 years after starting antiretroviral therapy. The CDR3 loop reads CASSLTGGDQPQHF. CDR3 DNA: TGTGCCAGCAGTCTGACAGGGGGCGATCAGCCCCAGCATTTT.